What follows are 20 T cell receptor beta chains derived from one specimen sequenced in a study of T cells in Graves' hyperthyroidism and ophthalmopathy. The investigators amplified TCR beta CDR3 regions from RNA transcripts. Researchers ran a first-round RT-PCR on the TCR CDR3 using the HTBI primer set. One entry per CDR3 protein, called by TCRdb with MiXCR from the multiplex PCR reads. The data show fewer than 250,000 distinct CDR3 sequences, with roughly 15% seen just once and 50% held by the top ten. What was sequenced was blood. These receptors all stem from a man in his forties or fifties with Graves' hyperthyroidism.

The chain employs TRBV6-2 or TRBV6-3 and TRBJ1-5; the D is unclear. Germline CDR1 and CDR2: MNHEY and SVGEGT. The CDR3 is made up of 13 amino acids. V dropped 6 bases and J dropped 8 bases, with 14 bases sitting between them. CDR3: CASSDPTAEPQHF. CDR3 sequence (DNA): TGTGCCAGCAGCGACCCGACCGCTGAGCCCCAGCATTTT.

The chain uses TRBV29-1 and TRBJ2-1; D gene unclear. This CDR3 contains 11 residues. The V and J ends lost 4 bases and 4 bases respectively, with 5 bases between them. CDR1 is SQVTM and CDR2 is ANQGSEA in the germline V gene. CDR3 region: CSVGGYNEQFF. The CDR3 DNA reads TGCAGCGTTGGTGGATACAATGAGCAGTTCTTC.

In its sample, this clonotype was seen many times. The chain employs TRBV5-1 and TRBJ2-7; TRBD2 is a possible D gene (5 bases). The CDR3 has 15 residues. Trimming pared 0 bases from V and 2 bases from J, leaving 12 bases between. CDR1 and CDR2 (germline): SGHRS, YFSETQ. CDR3 DNA: TGCGCCAGCAGCTTGGGAGGCGGAGGACCCTACGAGCAGTACTTC. Translating it yields CASSLGGGGPYEQYF.

This clonotype was detected ten times or more. The gene calls are TRBV7-2 and TRBJ1-2, with a weak D call TRBD1 (5 bases). Deletions cut 6 bases from V and 8 bases from J, with 19 bases between. From germline, CDR1 is SGHTA and CDR2 FQGNSA. This CDR3 has 14 residues. The CDR3 loop is CASRHKGTLRGYTF. The CDR3 nucleotides read TGTGCCAGCAGACATAAAGGGACCCTCCGGGGCTACACCTTC.

The table lists this clonotype with many counts. J is TRBJ1-1 and V is TRBV11-2; the D is unclear. V lost 2 bases, J lost 2 bases, and 6 bases lay in between. Germline loops: CDR1 SGHAT, CDR2 FQNNGV. This CDR3 has 13 amino acids. CDR3 sequence reads: CASSLRLNTEAFF. The CDR3, as DNA: TGTGCCAGCAGCTTACGGCTTAACACTGAAGCTTTCTTT. The full variable domain, in which reference TRBV11-2 and TRBJ1-1 provide the parts outside the CDR3, is EAGVAQSPRYKIIEKRQSVAFWCNPISGHATLYWYQQILGQGPKLLIQFQNNGVVDDSQLPKDRFSAERLKGVDSTLKIQPAKLEDSAVYLCASSLRLNTEAFFGQGTRLTVV.

This clonotype was observed a few times. This sequence joins TRBV28 and TRBJ2-2, with D possibly TRBD2 on 5 matching bases. This CDR3 comprises 17 residues. CDR1 and CDR2 (germline): MDHEN, SYDVKM. The V and J ends lost 6 bases and 5 bases respectively, with 22 bases between them. CDR3 residues: CASSQGRPGKWTGELFF. CDR3 bases: TGTGCCAGCAGCCAAGGACGGCCCGGGAAGTGGACCGGGGAGCTGTTTTTT.

This clonotype has only a few counts. The gene calls are TRBV19 and TRBJ1-5; the D is unclear. Germline V gene lookup returns CDR1 LNHDA and CDR2 SQIVND (reference sequence). Between the trimmed V and J ends, which lost 3 bases and 0 bases, there was a span of 9 bases. CDR3 length: 15 amino acids. This CDR3 reads CASSIRTHSNQPQHF. DNA for the CDR3: TGTGCCAGTAGTATCCGGACCCATAGCAATCAGCCCCAGCATTTT.

This clonotype has at least ten counts. The chain links TRBV18 to TRBJ2-5; D is possibly TRBD2 (5 bases). The germline V gene encodes CDR1 KGHSH and CDR2 LQKENI. This CDR3 region has 14 residues. V was pared by 3 bases and J by 5 bases, with 13 bases between. The CDR3 loop reads CASSPRGGVETQYF. In DNA form, the CDR3 reads TGTGCCAGCTCACCGAGAGGAGGAGTGGAGACCCAGTACTTC.

This clonotype came up many times. The chain uses TRBV12-3 or TRBV12-4 and TRBJ2-5, with D perhaps TRBD2 (6 bases). V was cut by 2 bases and J by 4 bases, with 11 bases left in between. This CDR3 comprises 14 residues. The CDR3 spells CASSLPGVAETQYF. DNA of the CDR3: TGTGCCAGCAGTTTACCGGGAGTTGCAGAGACCCAGTACTTC.

This clonotype was counted ten times or more. The V call is TRBV5-1, the J call TRBJ2-2; D is unclear. The CDR3 loop spans 12 amino acids. CDR1 is SGHRS, CDR2 YFSETQ, per germline. V shed 0 bases and J shed 9 bases, with 6 bases lying between them. The CDR3 sequence is CASSLDKRELFF. Here the CDR3 DNA reads TGCGCCAGCAGCTTGGACAAACGGGAGCTGTTTTTT.

This clonotype showed up many times. This sequence joins TRBV7-9 and TRBJ1-1; 7 nucleotides line up with TRBD1. Germline-derived CDR1 and CDR2 are SEHNR and FQNEAQ (reference sequence). This CDR3 has 14 residues. J was trimmed by 6 bases and V by 6 bases; bases with no gene match: 10. The CDR3 loop is CASRQGQAEAEAFF. CDR3 in DNA: TGTGCCAGCAGGCAAGGACAGGCGGAGGCTGAAGCTTTCTTT. The whole variable domain, filled in from reference TRBV7-9 and TRBJ1-1, reads DTGVSQNPRHKITKRGQNVTFRCDPISEHNRLYWYRQTLGQGPEFLTYFQNEAQLEKSRLLSDRFSAERPKGSFSTLEIQRTEQGDSAMYLCASRQGQAEAEAFFGQGTRLTVV.

DNA of the CDR3: TGCGCCAGCAGCCCCCCCTGGAGAATTAGCGGGAGGACCAACAATGAGCAGTTCTTC. Translated: CASSPPWRISGRTNNEQFF. The chain uses TRBV4-1 and TRBJ2-1; 10 nucleotides line up with TRBD2. Germline trimming cut 4 bases from V and 5 bases from J; bases unmatched to any gene: 17. The CDR3 extends over 19 amino acids. Germline V gene lookup returns CDR1 MGHRA and CDR2 YSYEKL.

The chain has TRBV7-3 and TRBJ2-1; 13 nucleotides line up with TRBD2. This CDR3 has 15 residues. Trimming took 5 bases from V and 7 from J; bases not matched to a gene: 5. Per the germline V gene, CDR1 is SGHTA and CDR2 is FQGTGA. In DNA, the CDR3 is TGTGCCAGCAGCGGACTAGCGGGAGCAGGGAATGAGCAGTTCTTC. Translation gives CASSGLAGAGNEQFF.

This clonotype was detected only a few times. This rearrangement joins TRBV5-1 to TRBJ2-1, with TRBD2 as a possible D gene (6 bases). CDR3 length equals 15 residues. With 7 bases removed from V and 6 bases from J, the gap between germline ends came to 20 bases. Germline V CDR1 and CDR2: SGHRS, YFSETQ. The CDR3 DNA reads as TGCGCCAGCCGGACCGGGACTCTCGGCCCCAATGAGCAGTTCTTC. Encoded protein: CASRTGTLGPNEQFF.

In its sample, this clonotype was seen many times. The chain combines TRBV5-1 with TRBJ2-1; possible D gene TRBD1, 6 bases. Germline V gene sequence: CDR1 SGHRS, CDR2 YFSETQ. V lost 4 bases, J lost 4 bases, and 15 bases lay in between. The CDR3 has 15 residues. CDR3 in DNA: TGCGCCAGCAGCCGAAACGGACAGACATACAATGAGCAGTTCTTC. Translation: CASSRNGQTYNEQFF.

Ten or more counts support this clonotype. The chain couples TRBV20-1 to TRBJ2-1, with 7 bases fitting TRBD2. The germline CDR1 and CDR2 sequences are DFQATT and SNEGSKA (reference sequence). The CDR3 spans 17 residues. V lost 1 base and J lost 2; bases outside the gene matches: 11. The DNA for the CDR3 is TGCAGTGCTAGAGGTCACCAGCGGGACCACCCCTACAATGAGCAGTTCTTC. This encodes CSARGHQRDHPYNEQFF.

The V gene is TRBV6-1, the J gene TRBJ1-4, with 8 bases fitting TRBD1. J gave up 0 bases and V 3 bases, and 6 bases lay outside the gene matches. The germline V gene has CDR1 MNHNS and CDR2 SASEGT. The CDR3 has 17 amino acids. CDR3 residues: CASSDPTGAATNEKLFF. As DNA, the CDR3 is TGTGCCAGCAGTGATCCGACAGGGGCAGCAACTAATGAAAAACTGTTTTTT.

This clonotype was counted ten times or more. The chain uses TRBV11-2 and TRBJ1-2, with D perhaps matching TRBD1 (6 bases). Germline V gene sequence: CDR1 SGHAT, CDR2 FQNNGV. Trimming pared 5 bases from V and 4 bases from J, leaving 14 bases between. The CDR3 has 14 residues. The CDR3 here is CASSRGGQLYGYTF. The CDR3 nucleotides are TGTGCCAGCAGCCGGGGGGGGCAGCTCTATGGCTACACCTTC.

In its sample, this clonotype was seen a few times. V gene TRBV20-1 combines with J gene TRBJ1-2; 8 nucleotides align to TRBD1. With V trimmed by 5 bases and J by 6 bases, 5 bases remained unmatched. This CDR3 comprises 12 residues. Germline V lookup: CDR1 DFQATT, CDR2 SNEGSKA (reference sequence). The CDR3 is CSAADRGNGYTF. CDR3 nucleotide sequence: TGCAGTGCTGCTGACAGGGGAAATGGCTACACCTTC.

This clonotype was counted ten times or more. The J gene is TRBJ2-7, the V gene TRBV4-1; D assignment may be TRBD1 or TRBD2 (5 bases each). From germline, CDR1 is MGHRA and CDR2 YSYEKL. CDR3 length equals 16 residues. The V gene lost 3 bases and the J gene lost 5 bases, with 20 bases spanning the gap. As DNA, the CDR3 is TGCGCCAGCAGCCAGAGGGGAGACGAGGAGTGGGACGAGCAGTACTTC. Amino acid sequence: CASSQRGDEEWDEQYF.